These 10 T cell receptor beta chains originate from one sample sequenced in a study of blood T cell repertoires in COVID-19. Using immunoSEQ multiplex PCR, the repertoire was profiled, and TCRdb retains in-frame clones only, with some absent. The sample lists 350,000 to 550,000 clones, more than 80% occurring once. The material sequenced was PBMCs or T cells enriched from blood (not recorded which). The source is a man aged 30-40 years who had recovered from COVID-19.

The chain carries TRBV7-9 and TRBJ2-3; TRBD2 matches 7 bases. CDR3 length equals 12 residues. In germline, CDR1 is SEHNR, CDR2 FQNEAQ (reference sequence). J lost 5 bases, V lost 6 bases, and 2 bases had no gene match. DNA of the CDR3: TGTGCCAGCAGGGTAGCGGGAGATACGCAGTATTTT. Protein sequence: CASRVAGDTQYF.

This rearrangement joins TRBV11-2 to TRBJ2-2; 7 bases fit TRBD2. CDR1 is SGHAT and CDR2 is FQNNGV in the germline V gene. This CDR3 spans 15 amino acids. V trimming: 1 base; J trimming: 3 bases; junction bases outside the gene matches: 2. The CDR3 DNA sequence: TGTGCCAGCAGCTTAGGTCTAGCGGACACCGGGGAGCTGTTTTTT. Residues: CASSLGLADTGELFF.

V gene TRBV16 combines with J gene TRBJ2-1, with D hard to call. This CDR3 comprises 11 residues. The germline V and J ends were trimmed by 7 bases and 6 bases, with 7 bases remaining between them. In germline, CDR1 is KGHSY, CDR2 FQNENV. The CDR3 region is CASTSLNEQFF. CDR3 nucleotides: TGTGCCAGCACCTCACTCAATGAGCAGTTCTTC. Using reference TRBV16 and TRBJ2-1 for the parts outside the CDR3, the full variable domain is GEEVAQTPKHLVRGEGQKAKLYCAPIKGHSYVFWYQQVLKNEFKFLISFQNENVFDETGMPKERFSAKCLPNSPCSLEIQATKLEDSAVYFCASTSLNEQFFGPGTRLTVL.

The rearrangement links TRBV11-2 to TRBJ2-1, with TRBD2 matching over 7 bases. The CDR3 contains 18 residues. V lost 2 bases, J lost 4 bases, and 14 bases stayed unmatched. The germline V gene has CDR1 SGHAT and CDR2 FQNNGV. CDR3: CASSLNTASGASYNEQFF. CDR3 DNA sequence: TGTGCCAGCAGCTTAAATACTGCTAGCGGTGCTTCTTACAATGAGCAGTTCTTC.

The genes are TRBV20-1 and TRBJ2-1, with 7 bases identical to TRBD2. In germline, CDR1 is DFQATT, CDR2 SNEGSKA (reference sequence). J lost 14 bases, V lost 5 bases, and 6 bases had no gene match. CDR3 length: 10 amino acids. This CDR3 is CSAGLAVEFF. The CDR3 DNA is TGCAGTGCTGGCCTAGCGGTAGAGTTCTTC.

The chain is built from TRBV2 and TRBJ2-2; maybe TRBD1 (6 bases). The germline gives CDR1 SNHLY, CDR2 FYNNEI. Deletions cut 6 bases from V and 4 bases from J, with 15 bases between. The CDR3 is made up of 15 amino acids. Written as DNA, the CDR3 is TGTGCCAGCAGAGAATCAGGGGTTAGCACCGGGGAGCTGTTTTTT. This codes for CASRESGVSTGELFF.

The chain couples TRBV5-5 to TRBJ2-1, with TRBD2 identical over 7 bases. Losses at the gene ends were 4 bases for V and 10 bases for J; bases not matched to a gene: 8. Germline V gene sequence: CDR1 SGHKS, CDR2 YYEKEE (reference sequence). The CDR3 loop spans 13 amino acids. CDR3 nucleotide sequence: TGTGCCAGCAGCCCCGGGAGGAACCCGGAGCAGTTCTTC. Its protein product is CASSPGRNPEQFF.

The CDR3 loop is CASSQDGSRQGAQGEQYF. The CDR3 region has the DNA TGCGCCAGCAGCCAAGATGGATCGAGACAGGGGGCGCAAGGCGAGCAGTACTTC. The chain joins TRBV4-1 to TRBJ2-7; 10 bases are shared with TRBD1. Germline assignment: CDR1 MGHRA and CDR2 YSYEKL. With V trimmed by 0 bases and J by 6 bases, 14 bases remained unmatched. The CDR3 covers 18 residues.

V and J are TRBV7-9 and TRBJ1-2, with D perhaps matching TRBD1 (5 bases). Germline lookup yields CDR1 SEHNR and CDR2 FQNEAQ (reference sequence). This CDR3 spans 13 amino acids. V shed 7 bases and J shed 7 bases, with 16 bases lying between them. In DNA form, the CDR3 reads TGTGCCAGCACATCGTCAGGGTTTAGTGGCTACACCTTC. Protein: CASTSSGFSGYTF.

The CDR3: CASNPGGYEQFF. CDR3 DNA: TGTGCCAGCAACCCTGGGGGGTATGAGCAGTTCTTC. This chain uses TRBV7-9 with TRBJ2-1; a possible D gene is TRBD2 (6 bases). Trimming took 7 bases from V and 8 from J, leaving 12 bases between them. This CDR3 contains 12 residues. Germline-derived CDR1 and CDR2 are SEHNR and FQNEAQ (reference sequence).